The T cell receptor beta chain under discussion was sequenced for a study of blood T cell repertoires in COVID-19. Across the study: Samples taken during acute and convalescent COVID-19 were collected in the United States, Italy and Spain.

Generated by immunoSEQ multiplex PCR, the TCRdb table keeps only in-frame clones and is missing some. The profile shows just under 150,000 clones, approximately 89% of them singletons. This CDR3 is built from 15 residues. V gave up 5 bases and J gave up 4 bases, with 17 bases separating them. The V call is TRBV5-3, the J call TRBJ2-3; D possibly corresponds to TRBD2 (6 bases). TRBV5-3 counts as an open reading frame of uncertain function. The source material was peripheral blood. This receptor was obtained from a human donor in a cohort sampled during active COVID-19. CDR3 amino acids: CARRKDYSLADTQYF. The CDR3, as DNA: TGTGCCAGAAGAAAGGACTACTCCCTCGCAGATACGCAGTATTTT.